This T cell receptor (beta chain) was retrieved from a study of T cell repertoires in cytomegalovirus infection. This clonotype was picked up a small number of times. Its antigen is unknown. The CDR3 contains 13 residues. V lost 3 bases and J lost 10, with 10 bases in between. In germline, CDR1 is MNHEY, CDR2 SMNVEV (reference sequence). TCRdb fed the reads into MiXCR, producing one record per CDR3 protein. This sample has 310,000 or so distinct CDR3 sequences, with about 25% found just once. The source is a human donor in good health (CMV status not recorded). Some clones in this sample may be carry-over from other donors' samples. The chain carries TRBV27 and TRBJ1-6; D gene unclear. The sample here was cultured PBMCs, taken from culture after CMV antigen stimulation. This CDR3 reads CASSFRRESPLHF. CDR3 bases: TGTGCCAGCAGTTTCAGGCGGGAATCACCCCTCCACTTT.